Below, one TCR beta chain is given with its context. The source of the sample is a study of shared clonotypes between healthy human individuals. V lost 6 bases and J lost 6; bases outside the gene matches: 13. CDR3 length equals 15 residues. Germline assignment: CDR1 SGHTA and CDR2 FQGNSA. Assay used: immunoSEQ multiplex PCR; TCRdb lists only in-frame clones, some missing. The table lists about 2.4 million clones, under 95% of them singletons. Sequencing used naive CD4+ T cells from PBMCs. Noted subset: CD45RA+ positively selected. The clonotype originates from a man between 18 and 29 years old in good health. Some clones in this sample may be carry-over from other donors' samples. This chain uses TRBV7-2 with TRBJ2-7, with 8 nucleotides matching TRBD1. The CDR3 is CASSQARTGLGEQYF. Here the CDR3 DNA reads TGTGCCAGCAGTCAGGCTCGGACAGGGTTGGGCGAGCAGTACTTC.